This T cell receptor (beta chain) was obtained from a study of tumor-infiltrating lymphocytes in primary liver carcinoma (dated by TCRdb to about 2017). A note on the overall study: Of the five patients, three men and two women aged 30 to 69 years, four had hepatocellular carcinoma and one had combined HCC and intrahepatic cholangiocarcinoma. Roughly 3.65 to 7.5 million productive TCRbeta reads were obtained per sample, and no significant difference in read depth was found between tissue types. Across five regions of each liver tumor, along with adjacent normal tissue and blood, the study brought together TCRbeta repertoire sequencing, expression microarrays and whole-exome sequencing. The five patients had tumors staged T1-T3 N0M0, with maximum diameters ranging from about 4 to 11 cm. TCRbeta repertoire sequencing covered about 35 specimens from 5 patients: 25 or so tumor regions, 5 adjacent noncancerous liver tissues and 5 peripheral blood samples. Reproducibility between technical replicate repertoires was high, with correlation coefficients above 0.95 and mean shared-clone rates about 0.9. Here is what the overall study found, with its caveats: Only the TCR beta chain was sequenced, which likely underestimates true repertoire diversity because unpaired alpha chains were not captured. Since the samples were bulk and unsorted, there was no way to compare CD4+ and CD8+ T cell repertoires. The study included only a few patients, and the authors note findings should be validated in a larger study. Repertoire overlap was found to be higher between tumor regions (mean about 35%) than between tumor-adjacent (roughly 17%) or tumor-blood (around 14%) pairs, consistent with antigen-driven expansion. A significantly larger repertoire fraction was made up by the top 250 clones in tumors than in blood (p = 0.039).

The CDR3 length is 14 residues, termini included. Only the CDR3 portion is preserved as DNA: 42 bases, with reading frame beginning at the first base. The germline V gene gives CDR1 as MDHEN and CDR2 as SYDVKM. Trimming leaves V shorter by 6 bases and J shorter by 7 bases, with the junction holding 7 bases beyond the gene matches. Without any cell sorting, total RNA and DNA were co-extracted from around 18-30 mg of bulk tissue using the AllPrep DNA/RNA mini kit. Between November 2015 and early 2016, a few patients in China with histopathologically diagnosed primary liver carcinoma had surgical resection. At the time of sampling, the patients had chronic HBV infection and had not received any treatment. Fresh tumor and adjacent tissue pieces were bisected; one half was stored in RNAlater at -80°C, the other sent for histology. Points on this clonotype: It lacks a known antigen. As the CDR3 is not closed by the conserved phenylalanine or tryptophan, this likely results from a read error.

TCRbeta-specific cDNA was reverse-transcribed from 500 ng total RNA using a constant-region primer and ProtoScript II reverse transcriptase. The TCRbeta libraries were prepared through three rounds of nested multiplex PCR following a slightly modified ARM-PCR procedure. The first two PCR rounds used multiplex TRBV1-TRBV30 forward primers with a Cbeta reverse primer, each for approximately 10 cycles. Sample barcodes and Illumina adapters were added in a final 25-cycle PCR using Deep VentR polymerase. Amplicons of 200-500 bp were gel-purified with a QIAquick gel extraction kit before sequencing. An Illumina HiSeq 2500 was used to sequence the TCRbeta amplicons, generating 250-bp paired-end reads. Per the authors' processing: Quality trimming of reads was performed with Trimmomatic v0.33, and paired reads were merged with FLASH v1.2.11 so that full CDR3 sequences could be recovered. MiGEC v1.2.1b assigned V, D and J germline segments to the rearranged TCRbeta sequences. VDJtools v1.0.0 computed clonotype statistics and Shannon-Wiener diversity indices. Except for diversity analysis, only each sample's 250 most abundant clonotypes were used in subsequent analyses to reduce sampling bias. TCRdb reanalyzed the raw reads on its own, using fastp at Q25 for trimming and MiXCR for clone calling, and kept in-frame beta chains. Entries that share a CDR3 protein sequence are merged under the most common genes and DNA. The V and J calls, along with clone size, are taken from TCRdb and not from the paper's own processing. The sample data list about 37,000 distinct CDR3 sequences, and 60% to 80% of these were observed just once. The ten biggest clones cover more than 35% of the sample.

The sequence derives from a man in his forties with primary liver carcinoma and hepatitis B virus infection. The V gene is TRBV28 and the J gene is TRBJ1-5, with 9 middle bases fitting TRBD1. Material for sequencing was tumor-adjacent normal liver tissue. The nucleotides read TGTGCCAGCAGATTGACAGGGGGAGCGCAGCCCCAGCATTTA. The encoded protein is CASRLTGGAQPQHL.